This T cell receptor beta chain was captured by sequencing in a study of OX40 agonist ivuxolimab in advanced cancers. Overall study context: Recorded diagnoses for dose-escalation patients were hepatocellular carcinoma, melanoma, renal cell or head and neck cancer. Findings and limits, study-wide: Expanded clones were, on average, more numerous in CD8+ T cells than in CD4+.

The CDR3 sequence is 15 residues long. Germline V gives CDR1 SEHNR, CDR2 FQNEAQ (reference sequence). As to this clone: No antigen is known for it.

Sequencing was performed with immunoSEQ multiplex PCR; in TCRdb, only in-frame clones are kept and a portion is missing. This table holds some 16,000 clones, about 75% found once. Sequencing was performed on CD4+ or CD8+ T cells sorted from blood, taken in a trial of the OX40 agonist ivuxolimab. The TCR was taken from an adult with an advanced solid tumor such as melanoma, head and neck, liver or kidney cancer. The V call is TRBV7-9, the J call TRBJ2-5; 9 bases are a match to TRBD1. The end of the DNA fits TRBJ2-7 better, so the J call may be wrong. As DNA, the CDR3 is TGTGCCAGCAGCCTCAAGGGACAGGGCTACCACGAGCAGTACTTC. The encoded protein is CASSLKGQGYHEQYF.